Detailed here is one TCR beta chain. Its antigen is as yet unknown. This sample is drawn from a study of T cells after posttransplantation cyclophosphamide. Overall study findings and caveats: Donor-recipient repertoire similarity was low at 1-2 months, rising over year one.

V shed 4 bases, J shed 9 bases, and the junction held 20 bases outside the gene matches. Germline lookup yields CDR1 SGHTA and CDR2 FQGNSA. There are 17 residues in the CDR3. Sequencing was performed with immunoSEQ multiplex PCR; in TCRdb, only in-frame clones are kept and a portion is missing. The sample lists roughly 14,000 clones; about four fifths were seen once. Sequencing input: memory CD4+ T cells sorted from PBMCs. The chain has TRBV7-2 and TRBJ1-1; TRBD1 aligns across 7 bases. The receptor was isolated from a man aged 45-65 years in good health, CMV-negative, and a related stem cell transplant donor. Here the CDR3 reads CASSSEPHGTDALKAFF. In DNA form, the CDR3 reads TGTGCCAGCAGCTCCGAACCCCACGGGACAGACGCCCTTAAAGCTTTCTTT.